This T cell receptor beta chain stems from a study of T cell repertoires in cytomegalovirus infection (dated by TCRdb to the late 2010s). About the investigation overall: Donor HLA type was relevant to the analysis, because carriage of CMV infection together with the matching HLA type was indicated by public TCR beta signatures. What the work shows at the level of the full study, not this receptor alone: The ex vivo response was dominated by HLA-C-restricted CMV-specific TCR beta clonotypes, which also provided the single most frequent clonotype in two of eight donors. Cumulative frequency of public TCR beta family members discriminated carriers of CMV infection plus the relevant HLA type in this cohort and an independent roughly 330-donor cohort.

The instrument was an Illumina HiSeq 1500. TCRdb redid the processing of the public reads, applying fastp at Q25 and MiXCR, and retained in-frame beta chains. Rows with a matching CDR3 protein are joined into one entry that keeps the most common DNA and genes. The sample table holds 200,000 to 300,000 distinct CDR3 sequences, of which approximately 10% were seen once. The ten largest make up roughly 15% of the sample. V is trimmed back by 5 bases and J by 0 bases, and the junction contains 20 bases that no gene match accounts for. Reading the germline V gene gives CDR1 SGHVS and CDR2 FQNEAQ. Taken from cysteine to phenylalanine, the CDR3 has 20 residues. Just CDR3 DNA is preserved here, 60 bases in frame from base 1. Regarding this clonotype: Its specific antigen is unknown. No per-base quality is available; no much larger clone lies one base away.

The chain was built from TRBV7-8 and TRBJ2-7, and TRBD1 matches 9 of the central bases. The sequence was obtained from a human donor in good health (CMV status not recorded). Some clones in this sample may be carry-over from other donors' samples. The material sequenced was PBMCs. In nucleotide form, the sequence is TGTGCCAGCAGCCAACCCCGCGGACAGGGGCTAATCTCTTCCTCCTACGAGCAGTACTTC. It encodes CASSQPRGQGLISSSYEQYF.